The present entry profiles one TCR beta chain with its context. Its antigen is not identified. Using immunoSEQ multiplex PCR, the repertoire was profiled, and TCRdb retains in-frame clones only, with some absent. This table holds a few million clones, approximately 96% found once. Germline CDR1 GTSNPN, CDR2 SVGIG (reference sequence). The CDR3 sequence is 14 residues long. V was trimmed by 5 bases and J by 0 bases, leaving 11 bases between them. This sample was taken from a study of shared clonotypes between healthy human individuals. Points from the study as a whole: Clonotypes which were not shared had lower generation probabilities than clonotypes that all four donors shared. Tissues were not sampled, only blood, and their repertoires likely differ.

Donors were healthy HIV-negative adults without recent acute infections or vaccinations. The authors divided CD4+ cells into CD45RA+ naive and CD45RA-negative memory subsets. The chain has TRBV30 and TRBJ2-1, with D perhaps matching TRBD2 (6 bases). The TCR originated in a man aged 18 to 30 in good health. The sequenced sample consisted of naive CD4+ T cells sorted from blood. Subset given: CD45RA+ positively selected. CDR3 sequence reads: CAWVRLVSYNEQFF. The CDR3 DNA is TGTGCCTGGGTGAGACTAGTCTCCTACAATGAGCAGTTCTTC.